The 21 T cell receptor beta chains below come from one sample, sequenced in a study of CD8 T cells in ankylosing spondylitis. TCRdb passed the 5' RACE reads through MiXCR, listing each CDR3 protein once. The table lists roughly 230,000 distinct CDR3 sequences, about 10% of them singletons. The sample taken for sequencing was blood, either unsorted or a sorted T cell fraction (not recorded which). The receptors derive from a male donor with ankylosing spondylitis or in good health (not recorded which).

This chain connects TRBV5-1 to TRBJ2-3, with no clear D. CDR3 length: 14 amino acids. Between the trimmed V and J ends, which lost 4 bases and 2 bases, there was a span of 11 bases. Looked up from germline, CDR1 is SGHRS and CDR2 is YFSETQ. DNA of the CDR3: TGCGCCAGCAGCCCCATCCGGACCACAGATACGCAGTATTTT. This encodes CASSPIRTTDTQYF.

The rearrangement links TRBV6-1 to TRBJ1-2; 7 nucleotides agree with TRBD1. From germline, CDR1 is MNHNS and CDR2 SASEGT. This CDR3 has 13 amino acids. The V gene end was trimmed by 4 bases and the J gene end by 2 bases; junction bases not matched to a gene: 1. CDR3 DNA sequence: TGTGCCAGCAGTGCACAGGGGAACTATGGCTACACCTTC. This gives the protein CASSAQGNYGYTF.

This clonotype was detected many times. The chain employs TRBV21-1 and TRBJ1-1. TRBV21-1 has pseudogene status. This CDR3 is 10 amino acids long. In DNA form, the CDR3 reads TGTGCCAGCAGCAAGGGGTCGGGTTTCTTT. Encoded protein: CASSKGSGFF.

The table lists this clonotype with a few counts. This sequence joins TRBV7-2 and TRBJ2-3, with TRBD2 matching over 8 bases. The CDR3 covers 15 residues. Germline-derived CDR1 and CDR2 are SGHTA and FQGNSA. Losses at the gene ends were 1 base for V and 5 bases for J; bases not matched to a gene: 5. The CDR3 DNA follows: TGTGCCAGCAGCTTAGTTAGCGGGGAGGTAGATACGCAGTATTTT. This encodes CASSLVSGEVDTQYF.

This clonotype occurred many times. J is TRBJ2-5 and V is TRBV7-2, with TRBD2 matching over 9 bases. The CDR3 has 16 residues. The junction had 8 bases not matched to a gene; V was cut back by 5 bases and J by 1 base. Germline CDR1 SGHTA, CDR2 FQGNSA. CDR3 in DNA: TGTGCCAGCAGCCCCCTCGAGCGGGGGGTCCAAGAGACCCAGTACTTC. Encoded protein: CASSPLERGVQETQYF.

The rearrangement links TRBV7-2 to TRBJ2-1, with 7 positions matching TRBD2. V gave up 5 bases and J gave up 0 bases; unmatched junction bases: 13. The CDR3 consists of 18 residues. Germline V gene data show CDR1 as SGHTA and CDR2 as FQGNSA. The CDR3 loop is CASSISTSGTNSYNEQFF. CDR3 nucleotide sequence: TGTGCCAGCAGCATATCGACCAGCGGGACGAACTCCTACAATGAGCAGTTCTTC.

The V gene is TRBV13, the J gene TRBJ2-3; D not certain. The CDR3 has 17 amino acids. Germline V gene lookup returns CDR1 PRHDT and CDR2 FYEKMQ (reference sequence). The ends were cut back, 5 bases at V and 2 bases at J, with 20 bases in the middle. The CDR3 coding sequence is TGTGCCAGCAGCACCTTCGGCAGACTGAAACCCACAGATACGCAGTATTTT. The encoded protein is CASSTFGRLKPTDTQYF.

In the case of this clonotype: A single base separates this from a much larger clone, so it may be a read error. V is TRBV29-1 and J is TRBJ2-1; 7 nucleotides agree with TRBD1. This CDR3 is 13 amino acids long. V dropped 6 bases and J dropped 6; count of bases not matched to a gene: 8. CDR1 and CDR2 (germline): SQVTM, ANQGSEA. DNA of the CDR3: TGCAGCGTCACGGGACAGTTGACCAATGAGCAGTTCTTC. Translation: CSVTGQLTNEQFF.

This clonotype was picked up many times. The chain employs TRBV5-1 and TRBJ2-7; D perhaps matches TRBD1 (5 bases). The V and J ends lost 10 bases and 6 bases respectively, with 23 bases between them. There are 14 residues in the CDR3. Looked up from germline, CDR1 is SGHRS and CDR2 is YFSETQ. In DNA, the CDR3 is TGCGCCTGCCAAAAGACCCAGGGCTCGATCGAGCAGTACTTC. Protein sequence: CACQKTQGSIEQYF.

This clonotype was observed many times. The chain uses TRBV4-1 and TRBJ2-7; D perhaps matches TRBD1 (6 bases). The germline V gene has CDR1 MGHRA and CDR2 YSYEKL. V was pared by 0 bases and J by 8 bases, with 11 bases between. The CDR3 runs to 13 residues. CDR3 residues: CASSQDPDRKQYF. CDR3 sequence (DNA): TGCGCCAGCAGCCAAGATCCCGACAGGAAGCAGTACTTC.

This clonotype was observed many times. The J gene is TRBJ2-1, the V gene TRBV7-2; weak D call: TRBD2 (6 bases). CDR3 length equals 16 residues. Germline V gene sequence: CDR1 SGHTA, CDR2 FQGNSA. The V end was cut by 1 base, the J end by 7 bases, with 17 bases between. This CDR3 reads CASSLVVGGHGNEQFF. In nucleotides, the CDR3 is TGTGCCAGCAGCTTAGTGGTGGGAGGCCATGGGAATGAGCAGTTCTTC. Supplemented by reference TRBV7-2 and TRBJ2-1, the full variable domain reads GAGVSQSPSNKVTEKGKDVELRCDPISGHTALYWYRQSLGQGLEFLIYFQGNSAPDKSGLPSDRFSAERTGGSVSTLTIQRTQQEDSAVYLCASSLVVGGHGNEQFFGPGTRLTVL.

There are many counts of this clonotype. This sequence joins TRBV29-1 and TRBJ2-1; D may match TRBD1 or TRBD2 (6 bases each). This CDR3 comprises 17 residues. Per the germline V gene, CDR1 is SQVTM and CDR2 is ANQGSEA. Trimming cost V 4 bases and J 3 bases, with 22 bases left between them. The CDR3 reads CSVGPMITEGGYNEQFF. In nucleotides, the CDR3 is TGCAGCGTTGGCCCGATGATAACAGAGGGGGGCTACAATGAGCAGTTCTTC.

The sample holds many counts of this clonotype. The chain carries TRBV2 and TRBJ2-5; D might be TRBD1 (5 bases). This CDR3 has 12 amino acids. V dropped 4 bases and J dropped 3 bases, with 6 bases sitting between them. Germline V gene sequence: CDR1 SNHLY, CDR2 FYNNEI. The CDR3 reads CASSGGEETQYF. The CDR3 nucleotides are TGTGCCAGCAGTGGGGGCGAAGAGACCCAGTACTTC.

This clonotype was recorded many times. The chain couples TRBV4-1 to TRBJ2-3, with 8 bases that match TRBD2. The junction had 3 bases not matched to a gene; V was cut back by 0 bases and J by 1 base. The germline CDR1 and CDR2 sequences are MGHRA and YSYEKL. The CDR3 length is 16 residues. The CDR3 nucleotides are TGCGCCAGCAGCCAAGAATGGCGGGGGGGCACAGATACGCAGTATTTT. This gives the protein CASSQEWRGGTDTQYF.

V usage is TRBV7-2 and J usage is TRBJ2-2; 8 bases map to TRBD2. Germline CDR1 is SGHTA and CDR2 is FQGNSA. The CDR3 has 16 residues. J was trimmed by 5 bases and V by 4 bases; bases with no gene match: 9. CDR3 DNA: TGTGCCAGCAGCTCAAGGAGCGGGGGTGAGACCGGGGAGCTGTTTTTT. Protein: CASSSRSGGETGELFF.

This clonotype was seen repeatedly, ten times or more. The chain joins TRBV11-2 to TRBJ2-5; D is unclear. V was cut by 1 base and J by 6 bases, with 12 bases left in between. The CDR3 has 14 residues. CDR1 is SGHAT, CDR2 FQNNGV, per germline. The CDR3 here is CASSLVGSYQTQYF. The CDR3 DNA is TGTGCCAGCAGCTTAGTGGGCTCCTATCAGACCCAGTACTTC.

A remark on this clonotype: This may be a read error: a much more frequent sequence differs by one nucleotide. The V call is TRBV30, the J call TRBJ2-2; unclear D gene. The CDR3 has 12 residues. CDR1 is GTSNPN and CDR2 is SVGIG in the germline V gene (reference sequence). The CDR3 region has the DNA TGTGCCCGGAGTGTAAACACCGGGGAGCTGTTTTTT. Translation gives CARSVNTGELFF.

In this sample, this clonotype turned up many times. The chain is built from TRBV4-2 and TRBJ2-1; 9 positions agree with TRBD1. The CDR3 has 16 residues. The germline CDR1 and CDR2 sequences are LGHNA and YNFKEQ. Germline trimming cut 1 base from V and 1 base from J; bases unmatched to any gene: 2. For the CDR3, the DNA is TGTGCCAGCAGCCAAGGCGGGACAGGGTCCTACAATGAGCAGTTCTTC. Encoded protein: CASSQGGTGSYNEQFF.

There are many counts of this clonotype. The rearrangement uses TRBV4-1 and TRBJ1-2; the match to TRBD1 covers 10 bases. The CDR3 runs 15 residues. The V gene end was trimmed by 4 bases and the J gene end by 1 base; junction bases not matched to a gene: 3. The germline V gene has CDR1 MGHRA and CDR2 YSYEKL. CDR3 sequence: CASSPGQGHNYGYTF. The CDR3 nucleotides read TGCGCCAGCAGCCCGGGACAGGGGCATAACTATGGCTACACCTTC.

This clonotype was seen many times. V and J are TRBV12-3 or TRBV12-4 and TRBJ1-4; D perhaps matches TRBD1 (5 bases). Trimming pared 6 bases from V and 7 bases from J, leaving 18 bases between. The CDR3 is 15 residues long. The CDR3 loop reads CASSWAGSFSEKLFF. The CDR3 DNA reads TGTGCCAGCAGCTGGGCAGGGAGTTTTAGTGAAAAACTGTTTTTT.

This clonotype has ten or more counts. V and J are TRBV10-3 and TRBJ2-2; possible D gene TRBD2, 5 bases. Trimming took off 7 bases at V and 7 bases at J, with 13 bases between the two ends. The CDR3 runs 13 residues. Looked up from germline, CDR1 is ENHRY and CDR2 is SYGVKD. For the CDR3, the DNA is TGTGCCATCACAGAGGGAGTGGACGGGGAGCTGTTTTTT. Protein product: CAITEGVDGELFF.